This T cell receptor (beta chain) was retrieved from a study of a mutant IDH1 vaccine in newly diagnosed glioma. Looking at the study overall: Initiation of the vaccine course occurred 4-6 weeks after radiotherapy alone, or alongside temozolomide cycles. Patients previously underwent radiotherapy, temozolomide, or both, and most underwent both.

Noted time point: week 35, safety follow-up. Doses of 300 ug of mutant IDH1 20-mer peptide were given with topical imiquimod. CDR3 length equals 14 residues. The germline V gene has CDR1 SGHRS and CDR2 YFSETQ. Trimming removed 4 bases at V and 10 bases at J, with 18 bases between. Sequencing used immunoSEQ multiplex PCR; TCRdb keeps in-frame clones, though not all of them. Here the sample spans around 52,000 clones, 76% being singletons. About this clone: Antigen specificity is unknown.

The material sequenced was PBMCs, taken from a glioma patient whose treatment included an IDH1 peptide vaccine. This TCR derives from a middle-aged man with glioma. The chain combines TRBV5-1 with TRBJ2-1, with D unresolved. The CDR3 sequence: CASSRSQVLGEQFF. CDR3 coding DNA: TGCGCCAGCAGCCGCAGTCAGGTCCTCGGCGAGCAGTTCTTC.